A single T cell receptor (beta chain) is shown here with its context. These data come from a study of blood T cells in healthy people across ages. The CDR3 totals 16 residues. Germline values: CDR1 DFQATT, CDR2 SNEGSKA (reference sequence). Trimming shortened V by 0 bases and J by 9 bases, and 24 bases separated the two germline ends. The authors ran a second PCR of 7 to 11 cycles using a sample-barcoded 5' primer and a J-beta primer mix. TCRdb reprocessed the 5' RACE reads with MiXCR, giving one entry per CDR3 protein. The table records 600,000 to 1,000,000 distinct CDR3 sequences, around 25% of them present only once. These same records also appear under a second study, on T cells of mothers and their children.

The chain recombines TRBV20-1 with TRBJ2-7, with D possibly being TRBD1 (6 bases). The TCR originated in a boy aged 5-17 years in good health. The sequencing input was blood. As DNA, the CDR3 is TGCAGTGCTAGAGATATTCGGCAGGGGCCCCCTAGTTGGCAGTACTTC. Amino acid sequence: CSARDIRQGPPSWQYF.